The 9 T cell receptor beta chains below were found in one sample sequenced in a study of cytomegalovirus exposure and HLA in healthy donors. PCR was performed using 60 Vbeta and 13 Jbeta primers. Produced via immunoSEQ multiplex PCR; TCRdb's table is partial and in-frame only. The data contain more than 85,000 clones, roughly three quarters of them singletons. Sample: PBMCs. The receptors shown here come from a female donor in good health and CMV-seronegative.

This clone was counted between two and nine times. At the DNA level, this CDR3 is encoded by other sequences in the same sample as well. This rearrangement joins TRBV4-1 to TRBJ1-1; TRBD1 matches 7 bases. The CDR3 runs to 15 residues. V shed 1 base and J 3 bases; nucleotides not matched to a gene: 5. Germline loops: CDR1 MGHRA, CDR2 YSYEKL. This CDR3 is CASSQGAGGYTEAFF. The DNA for the CDR3 is TGCGCCAGCAGCCAAGGAGCAGGGGGTTACACTGAAGCTTTCTTT.

This rearrangement joins TRBV7-8 to TRBJ1-2, with D perhaps TRBD1 (6 bases). V lost 4 bases to trimming and J lost 1 base, with 13 bases between them. The CDR3 totals 15 residues. CDR1 is SGHVS and CDR2 is FQNEAQ in the germline V gene. The CDR3 bases are TGTGCCAGCAGCTACGCGTTAGGGGGTAACTATGGCTACACCTTC. This gives the protein CASSYALGGNYGYTF.

The count of this clone is one. The gene calls are TRBV19 and TRBJ1-5; D gene uncertain. Germline-derived CDR1 and CDR2 are LNHDA and SQIVND (reference sequence). V dropped 1 base and J dropped 6 bases, with 13 bases sitting between them. CDR3 length equals 15 residues. DNA of the CDR3: TGTGCCAGTAGTATAGGGGAACGGGGAGTTCAGCCCCAGCATTTT. Translation: CASSIGERGVQPQHF.

The CDR3 here is CASSLEARASSNEQYF. The CDR3 nucleotides are TGCGCCAGCAGCTTGGAGGCCAGGGCGAGTTCAAACGAGCAGTACTTC. The rearrangement uses TRBV5-1 and TRBJ2-7, with D tentatively TRBD1 (5 bases). The V end was cut by 0 bases, the J end by 5 bases, with 18 bases between. The germline V gene encodes CDR1 SGHRS and CDR2 YFSETQ. This CDR3 region has 16 residues.

The chain employs TRBV30 and TRBJ1-3, with a weak D call TRBD1 (6 bases). The CDR3 consists of 16 residues. Germline values: CDR1 GTSNPN, CDR2 SVGIG (reference sequence). The germline V and J ends were trimmed by 2 bases and 0 bases, with 14 bases remaining between them. This chain's CDR3 is CAWSFSGTFSGNTIYF. Here the CDR3 DNA reads TGTGCCTGGAGTTTTTCCGGGACATTCTCTGGAAACACCATATATTTT.

V and J are TRBV30 and TRBJ1-1; tentatively, D is TRBD1 (5 bases). Germline CDR1 GTSNPN, CDR2 SVGIG (reference sequence). This CDR3 has 12 residues. V lost 3 bases and J 2 bases, leaving 7 bases between the germline ends. CDR3 nucleotide sequence: TGTGCCTGGAGACAGGTTAACACTGAAGCTTTCTTT. It codes for CAWRQVNTEAFF.

The gene calls are TRBV29-1 and TRBJ1-1, with D uncertain. The CDR3 is made up of 12 amino acids. Trimming left V 7 bases short and J 7 bases short, with 16 bases between. The V gene's germline CDR1 is SQVTM and CDR2 ANQGSEA. CDR3 sequence: CSARTGVLEAFF. The CDR3 bases are TGCAGCGCCAGGACCGGGGTCCTTGAAGCTTTCTTT. The whole variable domain, filled in from reference TRBV29-1 and TRBJ1-1, reads SAVISQKPSRDICQRGTSLTIQCQVDSQVTMMFWYRQQPGQSLTLIATANQGSEATYESGFVIDKFPISRPNLTFSTLTVSNMSPEDSSIYLCSARTGVLEAFFGQGTRLTVV.

The chain is built from TRBV28 and TRBJ1-2; 9 positions agree with TRBD1. Per germline, CDR1 MDHEN and CDR2 SYDVKM. CDR3 length: 15 amino acids. V lost 2 bases to trimming and J lost 4 bases; unmatched junction nucleotides: 5. CDR3: CASSLGDRAIYGYTF. Here the CDR3 DNA reads TGTGCCAGCAGTTTAGGGGACAGGGCGATCTATGGCTACACCTTC.

The chain recombines TRBV14 with TRBJ2-7; the D gene is possibly TRBD2 (5 bases). The CDR3 has 11 residues. Germline CDR1 reads SGHDN; CDR2 reads FVKESK. The ends were cut back, 3 bases at V and 12 bases at J, with 12 bases in the middle. The CDR3, as DNA: TGTGCCAGCAGCCAGTTCGGGGTTTTGTACTTC. This encodes CASSQFGVLYF.